This is a list of T cell receptor beta chains from one sample in a study of cytomegalovirus exposure and HLA in healthy donors. Sequenced by immunoSEQ multiplex PCR; TCRdb stores in-frame clones only, minus some. This table has around 250,000 clones, around 90% appearing once. The sample was PBMCs. All receptors come from a girl aged 2 to 10 in good health and CMV-seronegative. Both conserved end residues are part of each CDR3. The order of the fields is clone size, J gene, V gene, D gene, CDR3 protein, CDR3 DNA. A D gene is named only where the DNA matches it firmly. Clone size appears in some rows only: once, few, many, or a class for an expanded clone.

>-|TRBJ2-1|TRBV29-1|-
CIVGRFDYNEQFF
TGCATCGTTGGGCGGTTTGACTACAATGAGCAGTTCTTC
>-|TRBJ1-4|TRBV6-1|-
CASSKNEKLFF
TGTGCCAGCAGCAAAAATGAAAAACTGTTTTTT
>-|TRBJ2-2|TRBV15|-
CATSRDIGLNGELFF
TGTGCCACCAGCAGAGATATTGGACTTAACGGGGAGCTGTTTTTT
>-|TRBJ1-5|TRBV28|-
CASSRGGSNQPQHF
TGTGCCAGCAGTCGGGGAGGAAGCAATCAGCCCCAGCATTTT
>-|TRBJ1-1|TRBV10-3|-
CAISESGEAAFF
TGTGCCATCAGTGAGTCGGGGGAGGCAGCTTTCTTT
>once|TRBJ2-7|TRBV6-1|-
CASSDPTGRGYEQYF
TGTGCCAGCAGTGACCCAACCGGGAGAGGCTACGAGCAGTACTTC
>-|TRBJ1-3|TRBV27|-
CASSLGGAGNTIYF
TGTGCCAGCAGTTTAGGGGGGGCTGGAAACACCATATATTTT
>-|TRBJ2-7|TRBV20-1|-
CSAQRLGEQYF
TGCAGTGCTCAGAGGCTAGGTGAGCAGTACTTC
>-|TRBJ1-6|TRBV28|TRBD1
CASSSDRGWNSPLHF
TGTGCCAGCAGTTCGGACAGGGGGTGGAATTCACCCCTCCACTTT
>-|TRBJ1-5|TRBV2|-
CASSPGDNNQPQHF
TGTGCCAGCAGCCCCGGGGACAACAATCAGCCCCAGCATTTT
>-|TRBJ2-1|TRBV2|TRBD2
CASRGLAFAYNEQFF
TGTGCCAGCAGGGGACTAGCGTTCGCCTACAATGAGCAGTTCTTC
>-|TRBJ2-1|TRBV11-2|TRBD2
CASSLVTGTTLYNEQFF
TGTGCCAGCAGCTTAGTGACCGGGACTACTCTCTACAATGAGCAGTTCTTC
>-|TRBJ1-1|TRBV5-1|-
CASSLSPGNTEAFF
TGCGCCAGCAGCTTGTCTCCGGGGAACACTGAAGCTTTCTTT
>-|TRBJ2-7|TRBV28|-
CASYSSPNEQYF
TGTGCCAGTTACTCTTCTCCGAACGAGCAGTACTTC
>-|TRBJ2-3|TRBV5-1|-
CASSLANYFPGTQYF
TGCGCCAGCAGCTTGGCTAACTATTTCCCCGGTACGCAGTATTTT
>-|TRBJ2-2|TRBV6-5|TRBD2
CASRRGTSTTGELFF
TGTGCCAGCAGACGCGGGACTAGCACCACCGGGGAGCTGTTTTTT
>-|TRBJ2-3|TRBV11-2|TRBD2
CASSLFAGVVDTQYF
TGTGCCAGCAGCTTGTTCGCGGGAGTGGTAGATACGCAGTATTTT
>-|TRBJ1-4|TRBV4-1|-
CASSTPWDTGSATNEKLFF
TGCGCCAGCAGCACCCCGTGGGACACGGGATCTGCAACTAATGAAAAACTGTTTTTT